This TCR beta chain is drawn from a study of chemoradiotherapy in HPV16-positive cancers. Study-wide context: Candidate HPV-specific clones and shared TCR motifs came from a couple of HPV16-positive patients.

Study conclusions and caveats: Candidate HPV-specific clones and E7-related TCR motifs grew in tumor during treatment. For HPV16-positive patients, expanding HPV-responsive T cells associated with longer recurrence-free survival.

The count of this clone is one. Its antigen is unidentified. Sequencing used immunoSEQ multiplex PCR; TCRdb keeps in-frame clones, though not all of them. The sample has some 10,000 clones, about 83% seen once. This TCR came from a human donor with HPV-associated anogenital cancer. The specimen comprised blood, sampled from a patient who underwent chemoradiotherapy.

The CDR3 spells CASSSPAYEQFF. The CDR3 region has the DNA TGCGCCAGCAGCTCCCCGGCGTATGAGCAGTTCTTC. The chain couples TRBV5-1 to TRBJ2-1; D is ambiguous. Germline CDR1 reads SGHRS; CDR2 reads YFSETQ. The CDR3 spans 12 residues. Trimming took off 3 bases at V and 8 bases at J, with 9 bases between the two ends.